This T cell receptor beta chain was sequenced during a study of molecular identifiers for immune sequencing clone quantification. Study-wide results and limits: The study found clones above 20 RNA copies held over 98% of effector molecules and under 1% in naive cells. Because of identical TCR molecules sharing a barcode, sizes of highly expanded clones could be underestimated.

Comment on this clonotype: Its target is unknown.

Sorted cell numbers of roughly 19,000 to 1,000,000, with 10%, 30% or 50% RNA, served as input for naive CD8 libraries. The ends were cut back, 3 bases at V and 6 bases at J, with 11 bases in the middle. Germline loops: CDR1 MNHEY, CDR2 SMNVEV (reference sequence). The length of the CDR3 is 14 residues. MiXCR, applied by TCRdb to the PCR reads, yields one record per CDR3 protein. The data hold tens of thousands of distinct CDR3 sequences, with roughly 18% observed a single time. V and J are TRBV27 and TRBJ1-4; TRBD1 might be the D (5 bases). Sequenced: naive CD8+ T cells from blood, with Jurkat cell RNA spiked in. Noted subset: FACS-sorted CD8+CD4-CCR7+CD45RA+ naive T cells. The sequence derives from a human donor in good health. Some libraries in this study had Jurkat cell RNA spiked in. CDR3 region: CASSFSGMYEKLFF. CDR3 bases: TGTGCCAGCAGTTTTTCAGGGATGTATGAAAAACTGTTTTTT.